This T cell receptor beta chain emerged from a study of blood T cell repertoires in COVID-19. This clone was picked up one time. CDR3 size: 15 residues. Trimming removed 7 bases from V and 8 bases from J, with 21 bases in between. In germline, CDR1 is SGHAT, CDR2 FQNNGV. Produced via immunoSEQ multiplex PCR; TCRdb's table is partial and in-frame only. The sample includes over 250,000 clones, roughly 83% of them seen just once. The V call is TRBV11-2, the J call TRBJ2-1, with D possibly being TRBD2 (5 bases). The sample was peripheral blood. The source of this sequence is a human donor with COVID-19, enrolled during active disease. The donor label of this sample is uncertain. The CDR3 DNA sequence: TGTGCCAGCATGTCGGGATCGACGCCCCAATATGAGCAGTTCTTC. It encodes CASMSGSTPQYEQFF.